The text below deals with one T cell receptor (beta chain). What it recognizes is unknown. The CDR3 is made up of 15 amino acids. The V gene's germline CDR1 is SNHLY and CDR2 FYNNEI. V lost 8 bases and J lost 1, with 12 bases in between. The entry originates in a study of T cells in Graves' hyperthyroidism and ophthalmopathy. General study findings and limits: Also found in blood were most expanded thyroid clonotypes above 0.001.

Amplified regions were TCR beta CDR3 sequences from RNA transcripts. In the first-round RT-PCR of the TCR CDR3, the HTBI primer set was used. TCRdb used MiXCR to reprocess the multiplex PCR reads, holding one entry per CDR3 protein. The table has 500,000 to 550,000 distinct CDR3 sequences, roughly 20% seen once. PBMCs came from 10 ml fresh peripheral blood. The sequence derives from a young man with Graves' hyperthyroidism. The sequenced sample was blood. The rearrangement uses TRBV2 and TRBJ2-6; D ambiguous. The CDR3 loop is CASWRSKSGANVLTF. The CDR3 region has the DNA TGTGCCAGCTGGCGGAGTAAGTCTGGGGCCAACGTCCTGACTTTC.